These 28 T cell receptor beta chains came from one sample sequenced in a study of beta chain features in type 1 diabetes. The study, taken as a whole, reports: In every one of the four CD4+ subsets, TCRB CDR3s were moderately but significantly shorter in Type 1 diabetes patients.

Expressed TCRB transcripts were sequenced after all isolated RNA was converted to cDNA. Data came from immunoSEQ multiplex PCR; TCRdb stores just in-frame clones and leaves some out. The sample holds about 740,000 clones, roughly an eighth seen once. Their antigens are not known. Sequences were obtained from naive CD4+ T cells from blood. These receptors originate from a man younger than 30 with type 1 diabetes.

The chain carries TRBV28 and TRBJ1-5; D not certain. V dropped 6 bases and J dropped 0 bases, with 15 bases sitting between them. The CDR3 length is 16 residues. CDR1 is MDHEN and CDR2 is SYDVKM in the germline V gene. CDR3: CASSYRITVSNQPQHF. The CDR3, as DNA: TGTGCCAGCAGCTACCGTATCACAGTTAGCAATCAGCCCCAGCATTTT.

This chain uses TRBV2 with TRBJ2-1; tentatively, D is TRBD1 (6 bases). The germline V gene encodes CDR1 SNHLY and CDR2 FYNNEI. The CDR3 sequence is 12 residues long. V was cut by 6 bases and J by 14 bases, with 17 bases left in between. The DNA for the CDR3 is TGTGCCAGCAGGGTAGACAGGCCCAAAAAGTTCTTC. Translating gives CASRVDRPKKFF. Full variable domain (outside the CDR3, taken from reference TRBV2 and TRBJ2-1): EPEVTQTPSHQVTQMGQEVILRCVPISNHLYFYWYRQILGQKVEFLVSFYNNEISEKSEIFDDQFSVERPDGSNFTLKIRSTKLEDSAMYFCASRVDRPKKFFGPGTRLTVL.

V gene TRBV29-1 combines with J gene TRBJ1-1; 7 nucleotides match TRBD1. The V gene end was trimmed by 8 bases and the J gene end by 3 bases; junction bases not matched to a gene: 9. From germline, CDR1 is SQVTM and CDR2 ANQGSEA. The CDR3 totals 13 residues. The CDR3 DNA sequence: TGCAGCACCCGACAGGGTCCGGACACTGAAGCTTTCTTT. This translates into CSTRQGPDTEAFF.

The sample holds a few counts of this clone. This chain links TRBV15 with TRBJ2-1; D ambiguous. CDR1 is LNHNV and CDR2 is YYDKDF in the germline V gene (reference sequence). This CDR3 has 16 amino acids. Trimming stripped 5 bases from V and 0 bases from J, with 14 bases between. As DNA, the CDR3 is TGTGCCACCAGCGGGGATACTCGGAGCTCCTACAATGAGCAGTTCTTC. It translates to CATSGDTRSSYNEQFF.

This chain connects TRBV30 to TRBJ1-5; TRBD1 agrees at 7 bases. The ends lost 0 bases at V and 5 bases at J; junction bases unmatched: 10. The CDR3 contains 16 residues. Germline CDR1 is GTSNPN and CDR2 is SVGIG (reference sequence). CDR3 loop: CAWSVQGITGDQPQHF. Written as DNA, the CDR3 is TGTGCCTGGAGTGTCCAGGGGATAACAGGGGATCAGCCCCAGCATTTT.

The chain recombines TRBV27 with TRBJ2-7, with D possibly TRBD2 on 6 matching bases. The CDR3 runs to 14 residues. Germline V gives CDR1 MNHEY, CDR2 SMNVEV (reference sequence). V was trimmed by 8 bases and J by 3 bases, leaving 17 bases between them. CDR3 amino acids: CASRFAGMVYEQYF. The CDR3 bases are TGTGCCAGCCGATTCGCGGGGATGGTCTACGAGCAGTACTTC.

V gene TRBV4-2 combines with J gene TRBJ2-1, with 9 bases identical to TRBD2. In germline, CDR1 is LGHNA, CDR2 YNFKEQ. The J segment lost 7 bases and the V segment lost 4 bases, leaving 11 bases of the junction unmatched. The CDR3 length is 16 residues. The CDR3 reads CASSPQRGDFRNEQFF. DNA for the CDR3: TGTGCCAGCAGCCCCCAGCGGGGGGACTTCAGGAATGAGCAGTTCTTC.

The chain is built from TRBV30 and TRBJ1-2; 8 nucleotides match TRBD1. Germline V gives CDR1 GTSNPN, CDR2 SVGIG (reference sequence). This CDR3 is 15 amino acids long. V shed 4 bases, J shed 0 bases, and the junction held 7 bases outside the gene matches. In DNA form, the CDR3 reads TGTGCCTGGATTCGGGACAGGCTAGCTAACTATGGCTACACCTTC. Translating gives CAWIRDRLANYGYTF. The entire variable domain, with the rest obtained from reference TRBV30 and TRBJ1-2, is as follows: SQTIHQWPATLVQPVGSPLSLECTVEGTSNPNLYWYRQAAGRGLQLLFYSVGIGQISSEVPQNLSASRPQDRQFILSSKKLLLSDSGFYLCAWIRDRLANYGYTFGSGTRLTVV.

This clone turned up a few times. The chain links TRBV25-1 to TRBJ2-5; D call uncertain. The V end lost 10 bases, the J end lost 0 bases, and 12 bases lay between the germline ends. CDR3 length equals 13 residues. The germline CDR1 and CDR2 sequences are MGHDK and SYGVNS. The CDR3 region is CATAAGNQETQYF. CDR3 nucleotide sequence: TGTGCCACCGCCGCTGGGAACCAAGAGACCCAGTACTTC.

This clone was seen a handful of times. The J gene is TRBJ2-5, the V gene TRBV5-4; the D gene is possibly TRBD1 (6 bases). Germline loops: CDR1 SGHNT, CDR2 YYREEE (reference sequence). The CDR3 loop spans 13 amino acids. V was shortened by 3 bases and J by 2 bases, with 8 bases between the two germline ends. The CDR3 DNA reads TGTGCCAGCAGCTCGACAGGACAAGAGACCCAGTACTTC. It is translated as CASSSTGQETQYF.

The genes are TRBV4-1 and TRBJ1-4; 10 bases are shared with TRBD1. The CDR3 has 15 amino acids. The V and J ends lost 2 bases and 8 bases, in that order; junction bases with no gene match: 5. CDR1 is MGHRA, CDR2 YSYEKL, per germline. The chain's CDR3 is CASSQRGTGDEKLFF. CDR3 in DNA: TGCGCCAGCAGCCAACGGGGGACAGGGGACGAAAAACTGTTTTTT.

As regards this clone: One end of the junction fails to match germline, which may point to a read error. V usage is TRBV5-1 and J usage is TRBJ2-7; no reliable D call. Germline V gene data show CDR1 as SGHRS and CDR2 as YFSETQ. The CDR3 extends over 12 amino acids. CDR3: CASSLDSYGQYF. CDR3 bases: TGCGCCAGCAGCCTAGACTCCTACGGGCAGTACTTC.

This clone was seen many times. This CDR3 is also generated by other DNA sequences in the sample. This chain connects TRBV5-1 to TRBJ2-1; D call uncertain. The CDR3 has 14 residues. The V gene's germline CDR1 is SGHRS and CDR2 YFSETQ. V dropped 0 bases and J dropped 0 bases, with 4 bases sitting between them. The CDR3 coding sequence is TGCGCCAGCAGCTTGGGGAGCTCCTACAATGAGCAGTTCTTC. Its translation is CASSLGSSYNEQFF.

The rearrangement joins TRBV5-1 to TRBJ1-1; D may be TRBD1 (5 bases). Germline-derived CDR1 and CDR2 are SGHRS and YFSETQ. The CDR3 runs to 13 residues. V lost 3 bases and J lost 5, with 11 bases in between. CDR3 sequence (DNA): TGCGCCAGCAGCTCATTTCAGGGAACTGAAGCTTTCTTT. Protein product: CASSSFQGTEAFF.

The chain links TRBV10-2 to TRBJ1-5; 7 nucleotides match TRBD1. Germline V gene sequence: CDR1 WSHSY, CDR2 SAAADI. V was pared by 2 bases and J by 7 bases, with 5 bases of the junction left unmatched. CDR3 size: 14 residues. The CDR3 is CASSENRGGQPQHF. As DNA, the CDR3 is TGCGCCAGCAGTGAGAACAGGGGAGGACAGCCCCAGCATTTT.

This chain uses TRBV9 with TRBJ1-2, with 9 positions matching TRBD1. The CDR3 runs 14 residues. Germline assignment: CDR1 SGDLS and CDR2 YYNGEE. The V gene end was trimmed by 0 bases and the J gene end by 7 bases; junction bases not matched to a gene: 4. The CDR3 nucleotides read TGTGCCAGCAGCGTAGGGACAGGGGCTGGTGGCTACACCTTC. Its translation: CASSVGTGAGGYTF.

This chain links TRBV30 with TRBJ2-5, with D possibly called TRBD1 or TRBD2 (6 bases each). The DNA end is a closer match to TRBJ2-7, so the J assignment may be wrong. CDR1 and CDR2 from the germline V gene are GTSNPN and SVGIG (reference sequence). The length of the CDR3 is 15 residues. This chain's CDR3 is CAWSRGLAPSYEQYF. The CDR3 nucleotides are TGTGCCTGGAGTCGGGGGCTCGCTCCGTCCTACGAGCAGTACTTC.

The chain joins TRBV15 to TRBJ2-7; 8 bases agree with TRBD1. Germline loops: CDR1 LNHNV, CDR2 YYDKDF (reference sequence). The CDR3 has 16 residues. V trimming: 0 bases; J trimming: 2 bases; junction bases outside the gene matches: 6. CDR3 DNA: TGTGCCACCAGCAGAGAAACAGGGGGTTTGACCTACGAGCAGTACTTC. Protein sequence: CATSRETGGLTYEQYF. Drawing the rest from reference TRBV15 and TRBJ2-7, the complete variable domain is DAMVIQNPRYQVTQFGKPVTLSCSQTLNHNVMYWYQQKSSQAPKLLFHYYDKDFNNEADTPDNFQSRRPNTSFCFLDIRSPGLGDTAMYLCATSRETGGLTYEQYFGPGTRLTVT.

This clone was seen only a few times. The V and J genes are TRBV7-3 and TRBJ2-3; 7 bases fit TRBD1. Germline V gene data show CDR1 as SGHTA and CDR2 as FQGTGA. The CDR3 consists of 15 residues. V shed 0 bases and J 2 bases; nucleotides not matched to a gene: 2. Written as DNA, the CDR3 is TGTGCCAGCAGCTTAACAGGGACAGACACAGATACGCAGTATTTT. It encodes CASSLTGTDTDTQYF.

This clone came up a few times. The V and J genes are TRBV25-1 and TRBJ2-7; D not resolved. The length of the CDR3 is 13 residues. The V end was cut by 4 bases, the J end by 2 bases, with 9 bases between. Germline assignment: CDR1 MGHDK and CDR2 SYGVNS. DNA for the CDR3: TGTGCCAGCAGTGCCTCTTCGACCTACGAGCAGTACTTC. It encodes CASSASSTYEQYF.

The chain combines TRBV10-2 with TRBJ2-4; TRBD2 aligns across 7 bases. The ends lost 3 bases at V and 9 bases at J; junction bases unmatched: 14. From germline, CDR1 is WSHSY and CDR2 SAAADI. The CDR3 consists of 16 residues. CDR3 coding DNA: TGCGCCAGCAGTGACAAGCGGGGCGGGCCGGGAGGCATTCAGTACTTC. Protein sequence: CASSDKRGGPGGIQYF.

The V call is TRBV5-1, the J call TRBJ2-6; D unresolved. The CDR3 loop spans 15 amino acids. Between the trimmed V and J ends, which lost 0 bases and 2 bases, there was a span of 6 bases. Germline loops: CDR1 SGHRS, CDR2 YFSETQ. This chain's CDR3 is CASSLAPPGANVLTF. The CDR3 nucleotides are TGCGCCAGCAGCTTGGCACCACCTGGGGCCAACGTCCTGACTTTC.

V usage is TRBV2 and J usage is TRBJ2-3; D is undetermined. Trimming removed 8 bases from V and 1 base from J, with 10 bases in between. Germline assignment: CDR1 SNHLY and CDR2 FYNNEI. The CDR3 has 13 amino acids. CDR3 DNA: TGTGCCAGCGGTTTAGAGGGCACAGATACGCAGTATTTT. It translates to CASGLEGTDTQYF.

This chain links TRBV4-1 with TRBJ2-2; perhaps TRBD1 as D (6 bases). Trimming shortened V by 4 bases and J by 1 base, and 10 bases separated the two germline ends. In germline, CDR1 is MGHRA, CDR2 YSYEKL. The CDR3 contains 15 residues. The CDR3 bases are TGCGCCAGCAGCCCCCGAGGGGGGAACACCGGGGAGCTGTTTTTT. Translated: CASSPRGGNTGELFF.

The V and J genes are TRBV14 and TRBJ2-5; no firm D call. Germline CDR1 SGHDN, CDR2 FVKESK. The CDR3 has 12 amino acids. Deletions cut 0 bases from V and 7 bases from J, with 6 bases between. CDR3 DNA: TGTGCCAGCAGCCAAGATCATGCGACCCAGTACTTC. This translates into CASSQDHATQYF.

The rearrangement uses TRBV10-3 and TRBJ1-2; 7 nucleotides agree with TRBD1. V shed 3 bases and J 4 bases; nucleotides not matched to a gene: 5. The CDR3 runs to 14 residues. Germline CDR1 and CDR2: ENHRY and SYGVKD. The CDR3 region is CAISDPGTVYGYTF. CDR3 sequence (DNA): TGTGCCATCAGTGACCCCGGGACAGTCTATGGCTACACCTTC.

With regard to this clone: Within the sample, other DNA sequences also encode this same CDR3. The chain uses TRBV9 and TRBJ1-4; D unresolved. The CDR3 has 14 amino acids. Germline lookup yields CDR1 SGDLS and CDR2 YYNGEE. V was clipped by 0 bases and J by 0 bases, with 3 bases between them. The CDR3 DNA sequence: TGTGCCAGCAGCGTAGGAGCAACTAATGAAAAACTGTTTTTT. Translating gives CASSVGATNEKLFF.

The V gene is TRBV18, the J gene TRBJ2-3; D might be TRBD2 (6 bases). Germline V lookup: CDR1 KGHSH, CDR2 LQKENI. Trimming cost V 2 bases and J 1 base, with 10 bases left between them. This CDR3 comprises 15 residues. In DNA form, the CDR3 reads TGTGCCAGCTCACCAAACTGGGGGGGCACAGATACGCAGTATTTT. Translation gives CASSPNWGGTDTQYF.